This T cell receptor (beta chain) comes out of a study of cytomegalovirus exposure and HLA in healthy donors. In the study overall: Earlier results showed some 120 million unique TCR beta sequences derived from roughly 190 million T cells. Whole-study results and caveats: Among immune exposure information, only CMV serostatus was available. Some highly shared sequence variants likely arose as a pipeline artifact.

CDR1 SGDLS and CDR2 YYNGEE come from the germline V gene. V lost 2 bases, J lost 2 bases, and 6 bases stayed unmatched. The CDR3 length is 17 residues. A note on this clone: Its cognate antigen is unknown.

This PCR relied on a set of 60 Vbeta primers and 13 Jbeta primers. Authors' data handling: In a later analysis, the count reached 80 million or so unique TCR beta chains, with 9 million to 11 million shared. Data came from immunoSEQ multiplex PCR; TCRdb stores just in-frame clones and leaves some out. From that table come the V and J calls and clone size; the DNA was used to work out D and trimming. This sample has 150,000 to 200,000 clones, with 81% found just once. The rearrangement joins TRBV9 to TRBJ2-3, with TRBD2 matching 12 bases. This TCR was recovered from a man aged 18 to 29 in good health and CMV-seronegative. The sequencing input was PBMCs. DNA of the CDR3: TGTGCCAGCAGCGTCTTTCCTAGCGGGAGGGCCACAGATACGCAGTATTTT. Its translation: CASSVFPSGRATDTQYF. Combining the CDR3 with reference TRBV9 and TRBJ2-3 gives the whole variable domain DSGVTQTPKHLITATGQRVTLRCSPRSGDLSVYWYQQSLDQGLQFLIQYYNGEERAKGNILERFSAQQFPDLHSELNLSSLELGDSALYFCASSVFPSGRATDTQYFGPGTRLTVL.